These 32 T cell receptor beta chains originate from one sample sequenced in a study of T cells in Graves' hyperthyroidism and ophthalmopathy (dated by TCRdb to the late 2010s). The library was generated by multiplex PCR. Sequencing took place on an Illumina HiSeq 2000. TCR beta CDR3 regions were amplified from RNA transcripts. For the first round of RT-PCR on the TCR CDR3, the HTBI primer set was used together with the Qiagen OneStep RT-PCR kit. TCRdb handled the public reads itself, with Q25 trimming in fastp and clone calling in MiXCR, and kept productive beta chains. Rows are unified per CDR3 protein, each entry keeping the most common DNA and genes. The sample contains under 300,000 distinct CDR3 sequences, approximately 12% of them found a single time. In total, the top ten clones hold 7% to 8.5% of the sample. The material sequenced was blood. These receptors were obtained from a woman aged 25 to 39 with Graves' hyperthyroidism that later progressed to Graves' ophthalmopathy.

This clonotype was observed many times. J is TRBJ2-3 and V is TRBV9, with D uncertain. This CDR3 spans 13 amino acids. Per germline, CDR1 SGDLS and CDR2 YYNGEE. Trimming took 4 bases from V and 0 from J, leaving 6 bases between them. The CDR3 nucleotides read TGTGCCAGCAGCACTCCTAGCACAGATACGCAGTATTTT. It codes for CASSTPSTDTQYF. Full variable domain (remainder filled in from reference TRBV9 and TRBJ2-3): DSGVTQTPKHLITATGQRVTLRCSPRSGDLSVYWYQQSLDQGLQFLIQYYNGEERAKGNILERFSAQQFPDLHSELNLSSLELGDSALYFCASSTPSTDTQYFGPGTRLTVL.

The chain links TRBV18 to TRBJ1-1; tentative D call: TRBD1 (5 bases). Germline values: CDR1 KGHSH, CDR2 LQKENI. This CDR3 contains 14 residues. V gave up 3 bases and J gave up 3 bases, with 11 bases separating them. The CDR3 reads CASSPPTGYTEAFF. For the CDR3, the DNA is TGTGCCAGCTCACCCCCTACAGGCTACACTGAAGCTTTCTTT.

The rearrangement links TRBV10-3 to TRBJ2-7; D uncertain. CDR3 length: 13 amino acids. V was clipped by 10 bases and J by 2 bases, with 15 bases between them. Germline CDR1 is ENHRY and CDR2 is SYGVKD. DNA for the CDR3: TGTGCCACCCAGGCTTCCGGGCCCTACGAGCAGTACTTC. Protein product: CATQASGPYEQYF.

This clonotype appeared many times. This chain uses TRBV7-8 with TRBJ2-5; 10 bases align to TRBD2. The V gene's germline CDR1 is SGHVS and CDR2 FQNEAQ. This CDR3 spans 14 amino acids. V lost 4 bases to trimming and J lost 6 bases; unmatched junction nucleotides: 5. For the CDR3, the DNA is TGTGCCAGCAGCTCCCTAGCGGGAGTTCAGACCCAGTACTTC. It specifies CASSSLAGVQTQYF.

Concerning this clonotype: A much larger clonotype is one base distant, so this may be a read error. The gene calls are TRBV29-1 and TRBJ2-1, with 7 nucleotides matching TRBD2. The DNA end favors TRBJ2-7, so the J call may be wrong. The CDR3 is 16 amino acids. Germline loops: CDR1 SQVTM, CDR2 ANQGSEA. CDR3 sequence reads: CSVDRNVAGKYNEQYF. CDR3 DNA: TGCAGCGTTGACCGAAACGTAGCGGGCAAATACAATGAGCAGTACTTC.

This chain joins TRBV7-2 and TRBJ2-1; 10 positions match TRBD2. Losses at the gene ends were 3 bases for V and 8 bases for J; bases not matched to a gene: 10. The length of the CDR3 is 16 residues. From germline, CDR1 is SGHTA and CDR2 FQGNSA. The chain's CDR3 is CASSFLAGVKRDEQFF. CDR3 in DNA: TGTGCCAGCAGCTTCCTAGCGGGAGTTAAGAGGGATGAGCAGTTCTTC.

Many counts were recorded for this clonotype. The chain employs TRBV29-1 and TRBJ2-7, with D possibly being TRBD1 (6 bases). Germline assignment: CDR1 SQVTM and CDR2 ANQGSEA. CDR3 size: 12 residues. Deletions cut 3 bases from V and 6 bases from J, with 12 bases between. The CDR3 sequence: CSVEDRVSEQYF. As DNA, the CDR3 is TGCAGCGTTGAGGACAGAGTAAGCGAGCAGTACTTC.

There are many counts of this clonotype. V gene TRBV7-6 combines with J gene TRBJ2-1; D may be TRBD1 (7 bases). The length of the CDR3 is 15 residues. Germline V gives CDR1 SGHVS, CDR2 FNYEAQ. V was clipped by 5 bases and J by 3 bases, with 14 bases between them. CDR3 residues: CASSQGDFYYNEQFF. The CDR3 nucleotides are TGTGCCAGCAGCCAGGGGGACTTTTACTACAATGAGCAGTTCTTC.

This clonotype was detected only a few times. This chain joins TRBV28 and TRBJ1-6, with D possibly being TRBD1 (5 bases). CDR1 is MDHEN and CDR2 is SYDVKM in the germline V gene. The CDR3 covers 12 residues. V was cut by 4 bases and J by 11 bases, with 9 bases left in between. The chain's CDR3 is CASSWGSPPLHF. CDR3 bases: TGTGCCAGCAGTTGGGGGAGTCCACCCCTCCACTTT.

This clonotype was found many times. The chain is built from TRBV4-2 and TRBJ2-1; D gene uncertain. Germline loops: CDR1 LGHNA, CDR2 YNFKEQ. Trimming stripped 5 bases from V and 9 bases from J, with 11 bases between. The CDR3 length is 12 residues. The CDR3 nucleotides are TGTGCCAGCAGCTCCTCCTTGACTGAGCAGTTCTTC. This codes for CASSSSLTEQFF.

This clonotype was seen repeatedly, ten times or more. CDR3 amino acids: CASSAIQGTRNTEAFF. The CDR3 DNA follows: TGTGCCAGTAGTGCTATACAGGGGACGAGGAACACTGAAGCTTTCTTT. The gene calls are TRBV19 and TRBJ1-1; 7 bases map to TRBD1. From germline, CDR1 is LNHDA and CDR2 SQIVND (reference sequence). This CDR3 contains 16 residues. V lost 5 bases, J lost 1 base, and 10 bases stayed unmatched.

The V call is TRBV24-1, the J call TRBJ2-7, with TRBD1 matching over 10 bases. The length of the CDR3 is 14 residues. The germline gives CDR1 KGHDR, CDR2 SFDVKD. V shed 5 bases and J 5 bases; nucleotides not matched to a gene: 5. The CDR3 bases are TGTGCCACCAGTGCGGACAGGGGGTCCAACGAGCAGTACTTC. Translating it yields CATSADRGSNEQYF.

This clonotype was detected many times. V gene TRBV20-1 combines with J gene TRBJ2-7, with D possibly TRBD1 on 7 matching bases. Germline values: CDR1 DFQATT, CDR2 SNEGSKA (reference sequence). This CDR3 contains 17 residues. With 0 bases removed from V and 3 bases from J, the gap between germline ends came to 21 bases. The CDR3 protein is CSARDHSQTGRIYEQYF. CDR3 DNA: TGCAGTGCTAGAGACCACTCCCAGACAGGGAGGATCTACGAGCAGTACTTC.

This clonotype was observed a handful of times. The gene calls are TRBV3-1 and TRBJ2-6; D remains ambiguous. The CDR3 sequence is 18 residues long. V lost 2 bases, J lost 0 bases, and 14 bases lay in between. Germline lookup yields CDR1 LGHDT and CDR2 YNNKEL (reference sequence). The CDR3 sequence: CASSQFGSAISGANVLTF. CDR3 nucleotide sequence: TGTGCCAGCAGCCAATTTGGATCTGCCATCTCTGGGGCCAACGTCCTGACTTTC. The full variable domain, its missing parts supplied by reference TRBV3-1 and TRBJ2-6, is DTAVSQTPKYLVTQMGNDKSIKCEQNLGHDTMYWYKQDSKKFLKIMFSYNNKELIINETVPNRFSPKSPDKAHLNLHINSLELGDSAVYFCASSQFGSAISGANVLTFGAGSRLTVL.

The chain carries TRBV28 and TRBJ2-1; D is tentatively TRBD1 or TRBD2 (5 bases each). Per germline, CDR1 MDHEN and CDR2 SYDVKM. This CDR3 region has 18 residues. Trimming pared 5 bases from V and 3 bases from J, leaving 23 bases between. This CDR3 reads CASSAPSRATGDYNEQFF. The CDR3 coding sequence is TGTGCCAGCAGTGCCCCTAGCAGGGCCACCGGGGACTACAATGAGCAGTTCTTC.

This clonotype was detected many times. The chain uses TRBV11-2 and TRBJ1-1; D ambiguous. Germline V gene data show CDR1 as SGHAT and CDR2 as FQNNGV. V gave up 8 bases and J gave up 1 base, with 8 bases separating them. CDR3 length: 12 amino acids. CDR3 protein: CASHGENTEAFF. In DNA form, the CDR3 reads TGTGCCAGCCACGGGGAGAACACTGAAGCTTTCTTT.

The table lists this clonotype with many counts. The chain uses TRBV7-9 and TRBJ2-1; 9 bases are shared with TRBD2. CDR1 is SEHNR, CDR2 FQNEAQ, per germline (reference sequence). With V trimmed by 6 bases and J by 5 bases, 17 bases remained unmatched. There are 18 residues in the CDR3. CDR3 loop: CASRSGGAGGRKDNEQFF. In DNA, the CDR3 is TGTGCCAGCAGATCCGGGGGAGCGGGAGGACGGAAGGACAATGAGCAGTTCTTC. Combining the CDR3 with reference TRBV7-9 and TRBJ2-1 gives the whole variable domain DTGVSQNPRHKITKRGQNVTFRCDPISEHNRLYWYRQTLGQGPEFLTYFQNEAQLEKSRLLSDRFSAERPKGSFSTLEIQRTEQGDSAMYLCASRSGGAGGRKDNEQFFGPGTRLTVL.

The table lists this clonotype with many counts. The V call is TRBV29-1, the J call TRBJ2-7; a possible D gene is TRBD2 (6 bases). This CDR3 spans 14 amino acids. V was shortened by 2 bases and J by 3 bases, with 14 bases between the two germline ends. Germline loops: CDR1 SQVTM, CDR2 ANQGSEA. CDR3 residues: CSVEHLGGGYEQYF. The CDR3 DNA reads TGCAGCGTTGAACACCTCGGGGGAGGCTACGAGCAGTACTTC.

This clonotype was counted at least ten times. The V and J genes are TRBV28 and TRBJ1-1, with D perhaps matching TRBD1 (5 bases). V shed 5 bases and J shed 6 bases, with 10 bases lying between them. Germline V gene sequence: CDR1 MDHEN, CDR2 SYDVKM. This CDR3 region has 12 residues. The CDR3 nucleotides read TGTGCCAGCAGTCCCCCAGGGTCTGAAGCTTTCTTT. Its translation is CASSPPGSEAFF.

This clonotype was seen ten or more times. The rearrangement links TRBV12-3 or TRBV12-4 to TRBJ2-1, with 7 bases identical to TRBD2. The CDR3 loop spans 14 amino acids. The ends lost 6 bases at V and 8 bases at J; junction bases unmatched: 10. CDR3: CASRTGLSIYEQFF. CDR3 coding DNA: TGTGCCAGCAGAACGGGACTAAGTATCTATGAGCAGTTCTTC.

The genes are TRBV20-1 and TRBJ2-1; 11 nucleotides agree with TRBD2. Per the germline V gene, CDR1 is DFQATT and CDR2 is SNEGSKA (reference sequence). This CDR3 contains 19 residues. V was pared by 3 bases and J by 0 bases, with 13 bases of the junction left unmatched. CDR3 residues: CSASIVLAGVKSSYNEQFF. The CDR3 DNA is TGCAGTGCTAGCATTGTACTAGCGGGAGTTAAGAGCTCCTACAATGAGCAGTTCTTC.

In its sample, this clonotype was seen many times. This chain joins TRBV20-1 and TRBJ1-4, with D maybe TRBD1 (6 bases). Germline CDR1 DFQATT, CDR2 SNEGSKA (reference sequence). CDR3 length equals 11 residues. V lost 6 bases to trimming and J lost 11 bases, with 13 bases between them. This CDR3 reads CSAKGEVKLFF. The CDR3, as DNA: TGCAGTGCCAAGGGGGAGGTGAAACTGTTTTTT.

There are many counts of this clonotype. V and J are TRBV6-2 or TRBV6-3 and TRBJ2-6; 14 bases fit TRBD2. The germline V gene encodes CDR1 MNHEY and CDR2 SVGEGT. The trim removed 4 bases at V and 0 bases at J, leaving 5 bases unmatched. This CDR3 spans 19 amino acids. For the CDR3, the DNA is TGTGCCAGCAGTTCCGGACTAGCGGGAGGATACTCTGGGGCCAACGTCCTGACTTTC. This codes for CASSSGLAGGYSGANVLTF.

The sample holds many counts of this clonotype. The gene calls are TRBV6-1 and TRBJ2-3, with D unclear. This CDR3 has 12 amino acids. The germline V gene has CDR1 MNHNS and CDR2 SASEGT. The V gene lost 5 bases and the J gene lost 6 bases, with 9 bases spanning the gap. CDR3 region: CASSPLMDTQYF. The CDR3 DNA sequence: TGTGCCAGCAGTCCTCTCATGGATACGCAGTATTTT.

This clonotype showed up many times. The V gene is TRBV27, the J gene TRBJ1-2; maybe TRBD1 (5 bases). V lost 1 base and J lost 5, with 14 bases in between. CDR1 MNHEY and CDR2 SMNVEV come from the germline V gene (reference sequence). The CDR3 has 15 residues. The CDR3 DNA is TGTGCCAGCAGTTTATTCGGGGGTATGGGGTATGGCTACACCTTC. It specifies CASSLFGGMGYGYTF.

This clonotype was detected many times. The chain is built from TRBV19 and TRBJ2-7; 7 positions match TRBD1. After removal of 4 bases from V and 2 bases from J, the junction contained 2 bases not matched to a gene. The CDR3 is made up of 13 amino acids. From germline, CDR1 is LNHDA and CDR2 SQIVND (reference sequence). CDR3 coding DNA: TGTGCCAGTAGTACGACAGGGACCTACGAGCAGTACTTC. Amino acids: CASSTTGTYEQYF.

This clonotype was seen only a few times. This chain connects TRBV20-1 to TRBJ1-1; D uncertain. Trimming took 6 bases from V and 3 from J, leaving 11 bases between them. CDR1 and CDR2 (germline): DFQATT, SNEGSKA (reference sequence). CDR3 length: 12 amino acids. CDR3 DNA sequence: TGCAGTGCCCTACAAAGGGACACTGAAGCTTTCTTT. Translated: CSALQRDTEAFF.

This clonotype appeared many times. The J gene is TRBJ1-1, the V gene TRBV28; D possibly corresponds to TRBD1 (6 bases). V was pared by 6 bases and J by 3 bases, with 14 bases between. This CDR3 comprises 14 residues. Germline V gene data show CDR1 as MDHEN and CDR2 as SYDVKM. This chain's CDR3 is CASSRITGYTEAFF. CDR3 sequence (DNA): TGTGCCAGCAGCCGCATTACAGGGTACACTGAAGCTTTCTTT.

The chain carries TRBV6-2 or TRBV6-3 and TRBJ2-5; 10 bases match TRBD2. The CDR3 contains 13 residues. Germline CDR1 and CDR2: MNHEY and SVGEGT. J lost 7 bases, V lost 6 bases, and 5 bases had no gene match. The DNA of the CDR3 is TGTGCCAGCAGCGCTAGCGGGAGAGGGACCCAGTACTTC. Protein product: CASSASGRGTQYF.

This clonotype was seen ten or more times. The gene calls are TRBV29-1 and TRBJ2-1, with 7 bases fitting TRBD2. The V and J ends lost 0 bases and 7 bases, in that order; junction bases with no gene match: 9. The CDR3 extends over 15 amino acids. Germline CDR1 reads SQVTM; CDR2 reads ANQGSEA. The CDR3 DNA is TGCAGCGTTGAAGATTGGACTAGTTTCGGGAATGAGCAGTTCTTC. This codes for CSVEDWTSFGNEQFF.

This clonotype was picked up many times. V is TRBV15 and J is TRBJ2-5; 7 bases line up with TRBD1. The trim removed 5 bases at V and 3 bases at J, leaving 6 bases unmatched. Germline V gives CDR1 LNHNV, CDR2 YYDKDF (reference sequence). The CDR3 has 14 amino acids. The CDR3 DNA follows: TGTGCCACCAGCCGCCGGGACAGCGAAGAGACCCAGTACTTC. Residues: CATSRRDSEETQYF.

The chain recombines TRBV5-1 with TRBJ1-2; TRBD1 might be the D (6 bases). This CDR3 region has 13 residues. Trimming removed 3 bases at V and 6 bases at J, with 12 bases between. Germline-derived CDR1 and CDR2 are SGHRS and YFSETQ. CDR3 bases: TGCGCCAGCAGCTGGTTGGGGGCGGATGGCTACACCTTC. Its protein product is CASSWLGADGYTF. The full variable domain, completed using reference TRBV5-1 and TRBJ1-2, is KAGVTQTPRYLIKTRGQQVTLSCSPISGHRSVSWYQQTPGQGLQFLFEYFSETQRNKGNFPGRFSGRQFSNSRSEMNVSTLELGDSALYLCASSWLGADGYTFGSGTRLTVV.